The source of this T cell receptor (beta chain) is a study of cytomegalovirus exposure and HLA in healthy donors (dated by TCRdb to 2015 to 2018). At the level of the whole study: An earlier analysis of approximately 600 of the donors reported approximately 270 Gb of sequence data and 117 million unique TCR beta sequences from about 179 million T cells. In an earlier analysis of roughly 540 of the donors, high-throughput TCR beta sequencing was used to judge whether each TCR beta V gene segment behaved as functional or pseudogenic. Rather than drawing on any new phenotypic data, the later analysis identified candidate immune exposures from TCR beta sequences and the way those sequences occurred across donors. A later analysis re-analyzed previously published TCR beta repertoires from hundreds of donors and added high-resolution HLA genotyping to study TCR occurrence patterns. Besides the first cohort of roughly 660 subjects, a separate validation cohort made up of 120 or so different subjects was used. About 5 DR-DQ haplotypes were handled as single units for association and clustering, since linkage in the cohort was strong. The study was designed to test whether signatures of past pathogen exposure could be identified by cataloging public T cell receptors. The study combined high-throughput TCR immunosequencing, statistical association of individual TCRs with disease status, and machine learning to predict cytomegalovirus infection status. Every repertoire in the discovery cohort had been generated on one and the same sequencing platform. Using immunosequencing, the study profiled T cell repertoires from 640 or so subjects and related those repertoires to cytomegalovirus serostatus. HLA typing covered class I and class II loci at four-digit resolution. Of the approximately 400 genotyped donors, about 80% fell in the genetic ancestry cluster associated with self-reported Caucasian donors. Approximately 300 gigabases of sequencing data and 80 million or so unique TCR sequences were included in an early release covering about 600 HLA-typed donors. A later genetic analysis took genome-wide SNP genotypes for about 55% of the roughly 700 donors and used that subset as a discovery cohort. Across around 400 genotyped donors of the cohort, an average of roughly 250,000 unique TCR beta nucleotide sequences per donor were sequenced, and roughly a sixth of those sequences were non-productive. Donor age, sex, ethnicity and CMV serostatus were compiled together with the repertoire data. Typing coverage varied by locus: 629-630 donors for A, B, C, DRB1 and DQB1; approximately 500 for DQA1; about 600 for DPA1; 450 to 480 for DPB1. Overall study outcomes, separate from this receptor: In this cohort, only TCR beta chains were sequenced, and detectable features were limited by the absence of alpha or paired-chain data. Sequencing depth was assumed to be roughly uniform across donors in the presence/absence analyses, though that assumption may not hold. When HLA alleles, especially DR and DQ, strongly co-occurred, TCR associations were difficult to assign to individual alleles. CMV serostatus was the only immune exposure information available for the cohort. A further reported finding was that TCR beta sequences accurately predicted the HLA-A and HLA-B alleles for most subjects in the first cohort. Compared with equally common non-associated chains, HLA-associated TCR beta chains in a later analysis were more clonally expanded and had lower generation probabilities. Because the 87-base-pair reads could not distinguish some IMGT-functional V segments, including TRBV6-2 and TRBV6-3, those segments were excluded. Compared with the 666-donor mean, donors in an Asian-associated ancestry cluster had fewer N-insertions in productive TCRs, according to a later genetic analysis. Linkage disequilibrium might explain the correlated functional status among segregating V segments, but an unknown experimental factor could not be ruled out. In an earlier analysis of around 500 of the donors, most TCR beta V segments appeared in productive rearrangements about 90% or about 30% of the time, broadly matching IMGT annotations. Most TCR sequences were observed very rarely across donors, whereas some public TCRs were present in many individuals. Specific HLA alleles were associated with more than 15,000 TCR beta sequences at a false discovery rate of 0.05 in a later analysis. A later analysis found that most CMV-associated TCR beta chains appeared HLA-restricted, with HLA associations seemingly driven largely by CMV exposure. It was suggested by the authors that the approach could potentially be generalized to other disease states and immunological phenotypes. According to a later analysis, parvovirus B19, influenza, CMV and Epstein-Barr virus appeared linked to several top co-occurrence clusters. HLA typing was unavailable for some donors at each locus, so association tests used only the typed subset. Because counts were too low, 15 to 20 rarely observed V segments, including chromosome 9 orphons, were left out of the earlier analysis of a few hundred of the donors. A cluster of highly shared sequence variants was judged likely to be a technical artifact of the sequencing pipeline. Cytomegalovirus status was reported to be diagnosed by the classifier with high specificity and sensitivity in both the original and validation cohorts. In a later analysis, the rate of TCR association differed among HLA loci, with DRB1 alleles having the most associated TCRs and HLA-C alleles having the fewest. V-gene and J-gene trimming of TCR beta chains was associated with a missense DCLRE1C variant in a later genetic analysis, and the association was replicated in an independent cohort. A few of the identified cytomegalovirus-associated TCR beta chains were confirmed in vitro to be specific for cytomegalovirus antigens. The study gave a list of about 160 TCR beta chains associated with cytomegalovirus.

Reading the germline V gene (reference sequence) gives CDR1 LNHDA and CDR2 SQIVND. The CDR3 numbers 15 residues from cysteine through phenylalanine. The entry retains the CDR3 DNA only, 45 bases that are in frame from base 1. Ends trimmed: V by 4 bases, J by 3 bases; bases unmatched to a gene: 5. Library preparation was by the immunoSEQ multiplex PCR assay. The multiplex PCR relied on a mix of 60 forward primers for TCR Vbeta segments and 13 reverse primers for TCR Jbeta segments. The CDR3 region of rearranged TCR beta genes was amplified from genomic DNA by a multiplex PCR assay. On the Illumina HiSeq System, the amplified TCR beta libraries were sequenced as 87-base-pair reads. In the authors' own workflow: Across the 500 to 850 repertoires, a later analysis counted roughly 77 million unique TCR beta chains, about 10 million of which were shared by at least two donors. A nearest-neighbor algorithm error-corrected the raw reads and collapsed the reads into unique sequences, merging closely related sequences to remove PCR and sequencing errors. CDR3 sequences were aligned to IMGT reference sequences to assign V, D and J gene segments. Each retained sequence needed at least a six-nucleotide match to both a V gene segment and a J gene segment. Rearrangements were called productive when the CDR3 lacked stop codons and stayed in frame with V and J; all others were non-productive. CDR3 was defined by IMGT convention, running from the second conserved V-encoded cysteine to the conserved J-encoded phenylalanine. In an earlier analysis of roughly 610 of the donors, sequences lacking an unambiguous match to a single V gene segment were excluded. An earlier analysis of 550 to 650 of the donors classified V segments as functional when productive rearrangements were above 56.7% and as segregating when the standard deviation between donors was above 5%. To diagnose cytomegalovirus status from the catalog of TCR beta chain sequences, a statistical classification framework was built. In a later analysis, V and J genes were assigned by comparing TCR nucleotide sequences against IMGT/GENE-DB human TR gene sequences. The TCRdist pipeline was used in a later analysis to assign CDR3 sequences and most-parsimonious VDJ recombination scenarios. In a later analysis, every TCR beta chain was defined by the combination of its CDR3 amino acid sequence and its V-gene family, and reads without a unique V-gene family were dropped. In a later analysis, 550 to 650 highly shared, low-generation-probability nucleotide sequences were removed to address suspected cross-contamination and a sequencing artifact. In a later analysis, a clonal expansion index was calculated for each public chain from normalized within-repertoire ranks of inferred template counts. Generation probabilities in a later analysis came from a VDJ recombination model fitted to out-of-frame rearrangements, and those results were checked against IGoR. A later analysis scored TCR-TCR, TCR-HLA and TCR-CMV co-occurrence with hypergeometric tests, applying a repertoire-size bias correction to TCR pairs. In a later analysis, false discovery rates were estimated by permuting HLA or CMV assignments 20 times. In a later analysis, co-occurring TCRs were grouped with DBSCAN, and TCRdist sequence similarity was added when clustering was performed within HLA-allele-positive subsets. Repertoires with fewer than 30,000 or more than 120,000 public chains, plus five repertoires with anomalous nucleotide sharing, were excluded from co-occurrence clustering. Held by TCRdb, this immuneACCESS table contains in-frame sequences only and omits some clones. Under half of the omission traces to an unresolved V gene where checked; the cause of the rest is unknown. V and J calls and clone size are copied from that table; D and trimming were computed from the DNA. The sample data list 270,000 or so clones, and 70% to 90% of these were observed just once. Of the sample, around 4.2% is held by the ten largest clones.

Remarks on this clone: Its antigen has not been determined. There are no base qualities to consult, and no much larger clone falls within one base.

The cohort comprised fewer than 750 healthy bone marrow donors. At the time of sampling, all cohort members were nominally healthy, though unrecorded immune exposures were likely present. The donor tested CMV seropositive and was one of the 289 seropositive cohort members. A peripheral blood sample was provided by each donor, and peripheral blood mononuclear cells were used for TCR beta sequencing. The Qiagen DNeasy Blood Extraction Kit was used to extract genomic DNA from the blood cell samples. The receptor comes from a man in his forties in good health and CMV-seropositive. What was sequenced was PBMCs. The receptor chain draws on TRBV19 and TRBJ2-7; 11 bases in the middle match TRBD1. The bases are TGTGCCAGTAGTAGACCGGGACAGGGGGTCTACGAGCAGTACTTC. Its amino acids are CASSRPGQGVYEQYF.